Listed here are 7 T cell receptor beta chains from one sample, sequenced in a study of blood T cells in healthy people across ages. A second 7 to 11 cycle PCR used barcoded and J-beta primers. One entry per CDR3 protein, called by TCRdb with MiXCR from the 5' RACE reads. Seen here are hundreds of thousands of distinct CDR3 sequences, 58% observed once, and the top ten hold roughly 20%. The sample was blood. These TCRs come from a man aged 25 to 40 in good health.

The CDR3 loop reads CASSSQREAAHEQYF. The CDR3 DNA reads as TGTGCCAGCAGCTCCCAGCGGGAGGCGGCCCACGAGCAGTACTTC. The genes are TRBV7-6 and TRBJ2-7; 9 bases are a match to TRBD2. V was clipped by 4 bases and J by 5 bases; unmatched bases: 9. The CDR3 has 15 residues. CDR1 and CDR2 (germline): SGHVS, FNYEAQ.

In this sample, this clonotype turned up once. CDR3 in DNA: TGCGCCAGCAGCCCCAGGGAGGCAAATGAAAAACTGTTTTTT. It codes for CASSPREANEKLFF. The chain combines TRBV4-1 with TRBJ1-4; D is possibly TRBD1 (5 bases). The CDR3 spans 14 residues. Germline CDR1 reads MGHRA; CDR2 reads YSYEKL. The V end lost 4 bases, the J end lost 5 bases, and 11 bases lay between the germline ends.

In its sample, this clonotype was seen a few times. This chain links TRBV20-1 with TRBJ2-3; D ambiguous. The V gene's germline CDR1 is DFQATT and CDR2 SNEGSKA (reference sequence). The V gene lost 3 bases and the J gene lost 2 bases, with 6 bases spanning the gap. CDR3 length: 12 amino acids. CDR3 bases: TGCAGTGCTAGCCCGGACACAGATACGCAGTATTTT. Amino acid sequence: CSASPDTDTQYF.

This chain links TRBV6-2 or TRBV6-3 with TRBJ1-1, with D perhaps TRBD1 (6 bases). Trimming stripped 5 bases from V and 11 bases from J, with 21 bases between. Germline assignment: CDR1 MNHEY and CDR2 SVGEGT. The CDR3 extends over 14 amino acids. CDR3 region: CASSRDIREAVAFF. The CDR3 DNA follows: TGTGCCAGCAGTCGGGACATACGGGAGGCTGTTGCTTTCTTT.

The rearrangement uses TRBV28 and TRBJ1-2; D may be TRBD1 (5 bases). CDR1 is MDHEN and CDR2 is SYDVKM in the germline V gene. V lost 4 bases to trimming and J lost 0 bases, with 12 bases between them. CDR3 length: 15 amino acids. CDR3 loop: CASSSGTRANYGYTF. Written as DNA, the CDR3 is TGTGCCAGCAGTTCCGGGACGCGAGCTAACTATGGCTACACCTTC.

This clonotype has a handful of counts. The V gene is TRBV7-9, the J gene TRBJ2-5; D not certain. Trimming pared 3 bases from V and 9 bases from J, leaving 26 bases between. Germline-derived CDR1 and CDR2 are SEHNR and FQNEAQ (reference sequence). The CDR3 is 17 amino acids. CDR3 DNA: TGTGCCAGCAGCTTTCTCGCCGGATCGGATCTTCCCGGGTCCCAGTACTTC. As protein: CASSFLAGSDLPGSQYF.

The gene calls are TRBV12-3 or TRBV12-4 and TRBJ2-5, with D unresolved. This CDR3 is built from 16 residues. V was pared by 3 bases and J by 2 bases, with 16 bases between. DNA of the CDR3: TGTGCCAGCAGTTTTTATTTAGGCAGGCGGCAAGAGACCCAGTACTTC. The encoded protein is CASSFYLGRRQETQYF.